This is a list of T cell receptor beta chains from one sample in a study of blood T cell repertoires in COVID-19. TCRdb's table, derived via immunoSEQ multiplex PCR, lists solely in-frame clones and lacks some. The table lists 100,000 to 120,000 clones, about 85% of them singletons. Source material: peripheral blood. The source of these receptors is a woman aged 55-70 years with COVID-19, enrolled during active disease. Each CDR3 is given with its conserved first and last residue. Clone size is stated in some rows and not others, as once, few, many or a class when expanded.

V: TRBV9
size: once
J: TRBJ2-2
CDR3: CASSVGAENTGELFF

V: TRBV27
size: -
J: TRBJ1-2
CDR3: CATWDRGRAVYGYTF

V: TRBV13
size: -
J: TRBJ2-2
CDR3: CASSFLSGARGGELFF

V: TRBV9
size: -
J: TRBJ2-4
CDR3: CASSPPGGGADIQYF

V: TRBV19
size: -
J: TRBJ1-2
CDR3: CASSMGGTGVYGYTF

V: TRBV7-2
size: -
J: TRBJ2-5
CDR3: CASSPNPLAGGTQYF

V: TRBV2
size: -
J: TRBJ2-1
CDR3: CASISGPNEQFF

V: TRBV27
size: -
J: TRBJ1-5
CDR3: CASRREQGETNQPQHF

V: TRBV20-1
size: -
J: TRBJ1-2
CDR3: CSASGAAQESGYTF

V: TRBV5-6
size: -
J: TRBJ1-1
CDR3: CASSTPGQGYGAFF

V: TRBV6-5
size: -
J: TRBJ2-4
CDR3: CASSPGLAKNIQYF

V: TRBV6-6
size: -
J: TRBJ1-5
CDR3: CASSYVANSNQPQHF

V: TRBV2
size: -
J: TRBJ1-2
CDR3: CASSEREQGGYGYTF

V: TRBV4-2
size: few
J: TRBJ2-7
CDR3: CASSQDSSRSYEQYF

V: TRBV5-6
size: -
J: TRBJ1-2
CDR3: CASSPSRTETYYGYTF

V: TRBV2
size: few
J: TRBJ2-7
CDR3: CASQDRVTSYEQYF

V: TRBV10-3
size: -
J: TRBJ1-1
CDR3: CAIRGQVTEAFF

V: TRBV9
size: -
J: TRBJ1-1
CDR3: CASSVDTMNTEAFF

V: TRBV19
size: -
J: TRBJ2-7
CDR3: CASTLAGVGEQYF

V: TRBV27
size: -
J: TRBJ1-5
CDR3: CASRMTGEYSNQPQHF

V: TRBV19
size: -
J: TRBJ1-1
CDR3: CASSIGRRTEAFF

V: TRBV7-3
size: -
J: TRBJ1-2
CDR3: CASSLNGQGTYGYTF

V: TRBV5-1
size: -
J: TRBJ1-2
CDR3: CASSPGQLSNYGYTF

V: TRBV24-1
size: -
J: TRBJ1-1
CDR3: CATRDRVRTEAFF

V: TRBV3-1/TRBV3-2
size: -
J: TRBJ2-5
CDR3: CASSRSLGEETQYF

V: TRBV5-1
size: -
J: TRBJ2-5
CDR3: CASSNPVTTRQETQYF

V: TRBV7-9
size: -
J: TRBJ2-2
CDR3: CASSSSTSGGLYTGELFF

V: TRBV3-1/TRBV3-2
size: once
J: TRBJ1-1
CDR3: CASSSRWVRTGQDDTEAFF

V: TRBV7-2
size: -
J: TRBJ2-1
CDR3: CASSLLGSGLSSEQFF

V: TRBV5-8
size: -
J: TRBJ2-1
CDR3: CASALRGGYDNEQFF

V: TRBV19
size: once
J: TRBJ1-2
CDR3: CASSSTRGAHGYTF

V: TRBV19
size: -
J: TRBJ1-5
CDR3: CASRHWGEPQHF

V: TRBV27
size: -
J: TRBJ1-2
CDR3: CASSLSKGGHRYGYTF

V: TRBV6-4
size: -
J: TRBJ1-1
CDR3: CASSGDRGDTEAFF

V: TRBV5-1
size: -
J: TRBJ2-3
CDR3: CASSSVTTPGTDTQYF

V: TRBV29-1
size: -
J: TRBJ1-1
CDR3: CSVGTGPDTEAFF

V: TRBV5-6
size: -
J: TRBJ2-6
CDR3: CASSPPTGVSSGANVLTF

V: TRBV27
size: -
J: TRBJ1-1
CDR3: CASSLSRQTEAFF

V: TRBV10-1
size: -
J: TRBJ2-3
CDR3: CASSVEGDTQYF

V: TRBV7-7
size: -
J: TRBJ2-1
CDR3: CASSPRTGLYNEQFF

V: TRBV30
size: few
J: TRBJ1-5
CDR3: CAWSLTGEEPQHF

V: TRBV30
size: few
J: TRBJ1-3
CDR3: CAWSVLDGSSGNTIYF

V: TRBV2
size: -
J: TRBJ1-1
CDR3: CASSEWAGGTEAFF

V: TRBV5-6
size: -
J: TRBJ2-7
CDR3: CASSLEVGWRTVNDEQYF

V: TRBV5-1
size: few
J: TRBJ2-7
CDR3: CASSSGQGEGEQYF

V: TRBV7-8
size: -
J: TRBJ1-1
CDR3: CASSMGPTDTEAFF

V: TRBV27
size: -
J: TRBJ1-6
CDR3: CASSTDRNISPLHF

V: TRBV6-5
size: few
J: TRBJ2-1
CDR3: CASREGLAGSNEQFF